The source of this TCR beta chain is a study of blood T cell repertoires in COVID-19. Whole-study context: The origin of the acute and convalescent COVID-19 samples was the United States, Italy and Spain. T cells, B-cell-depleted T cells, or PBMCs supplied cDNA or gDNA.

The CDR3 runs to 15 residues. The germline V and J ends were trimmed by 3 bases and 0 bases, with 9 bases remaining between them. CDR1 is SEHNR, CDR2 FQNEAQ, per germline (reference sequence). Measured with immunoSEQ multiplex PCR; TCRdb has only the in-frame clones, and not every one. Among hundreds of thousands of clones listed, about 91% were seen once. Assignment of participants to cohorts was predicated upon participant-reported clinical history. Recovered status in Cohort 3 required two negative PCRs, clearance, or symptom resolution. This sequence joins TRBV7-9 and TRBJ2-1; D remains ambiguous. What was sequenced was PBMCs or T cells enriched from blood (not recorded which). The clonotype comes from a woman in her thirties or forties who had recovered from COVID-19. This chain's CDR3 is CASSFPSSSYNEQFF. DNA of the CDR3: TGTGCCAGCAGCTTCCCCTCCAGCTCCTACAATGAGCAGTTCTTC.